This T cell receptor (beta chain) was recorded in a study of patients and donors after allogeneic stem cell transplantation. This CDR3 region has 14 residues. The germline V gene encodes CDR1 SGHDN and CDR2 FVKESK. The V and J ends lost 4 bases and 0 bases respectively, with 10 bases between them. MiXCR, run by TCRdb on the RT-PCR reads, gives a single entry per CDR3 protein. The sample yields some 230,000 distinct CDR3 sequences, 12% to 15% seen once. Sequenced material: blood, either unsorted or a sorted T cell fraction (not recorded which). The receptor was derived from a human donor who was either an allogeneic HSCT recipient or a stem cell or donor lymphocyte infusion donor (not recorded which). It is not recorded whose cells these are; they may come from a transplant donor. This chain joins TRBV14 and TRBJ2-7, with D unclear. CDR3 in DNA: TGTGCCAGCAGCCCCTGGGCGGACTCCTACGAGCAGTACTTC. Encoded protein: CASSPWADSYEQYF.